One and the same sample provided the 28 T cell receptor beta chains below, sequenced in a study of OX40 agonist ivuxolimab in advanced cancers. TCRdb keeps only in-frame clones here, not all; method: immunoSEQ multiplex PCR. This sample has about 59,000 clones, with about nine tenths found just once. The specimen was CD4+ or CD8+ T cells sorted from blood, collected in a trial of the OX40 agonist ivuxolimab. The receptors come from an adult with an advanced solid tumor such as melanoma, head and neck, liver or kidney cancer.

A few counts support this clone. The chain recombines TRBV5-6 with TRBJ2-4; 8 bases are a match to TRBD1. The length of the CDR3 is 13 residues. CDR1 and CDR2 (germline): SGHDT, YYEEEE. Unmatched junction bases numbered 5, after V lost 5 bases and J lost 7 bases. CDR3 sequence (DNA): TGTGCCAGCAGATGGCAGGGGGCGAACATTCAGTACTTC. Amino acids: CASRWQGANIQYF.

The chain employs TRBV7-9 and TRBJ2-3; maybe TRBD2 (5 bases). V gave up 2 bases and J gave up 1 base, with 7 bases separating them. The CDR3 covers 14 residues. Per germline, CDR1 SEHNR and CDR2 FQNEAQ (reference sequence). The chain's CDR3 is CASSLMGGTDTQYF. The CDR3 DNA is TGTGCCAGCAGCTTAATGGGAGGCACAGATACGCAGTATTTT.

J is TRBJ2-1 and V is TRBV10-2; 10 nucleotides align to TRBD2. The CDR3 runs to 21 residues. V dropped 3 bases and J dropped 4; count of bases not matched to a gene: 21. CDR1 WSHSY and CDR2 SAAADI come from the germline V gene. In nucleotides, the CDR3 is TGCGCCAGCAGTGACCTCCACTTGATCGGACTAGCGGAGAAGGAATACAATGAGCAGTTCTTC. Translated: CASSDLHLIGLAEKEYNEQFF.

V usage is TRBV6-6 and J usage is TRBJ1-5; a possible D gene is TRBD1 (6 bases). CDR3 length equals 13 residues. Trimming removed 6 bases at V and 4 bases at J, with 10 bases between. Germline V lookup: CDR1 MNHNY, CDR2 SVGAGI (reference sequence). The CDR3 DNA sequence: TGTGCCAGCAGGCTTACAGGGAATCAGCCCCAGCATTTT. This translates into CASRLTGNQPQHF.

This chain links TRBV5-5 with TRBJ2-7, with TRBD1 identical over 7 bases. CDR1 SGHKS and CDR2 YYEKEE come from the germline V gene (reference sequence). The ends lost 4 bases at V and 1 base at J; junction bases unmatched: 5. This CDR3 has 14 amino acids. This CDR3 reads CASSITGASYEQYF. CDR3 in DNA: TGTGCCAGCAGCATAACAGGGGCTTCCTACGAGCAGTACTTC. Based on the CDR3 plus reference TRBV5-5 and TRBJ2-7, the full variable domain is DAGVTQSPTHLIKTRGQQVTLRCSPISGHKSVSWYQQVLGQGPQFIFQYYEKEERGRGNFPDRFSARQFPNYSSELNVNALLLGDSALYLCASSITGASYEQYFGPGTRLTVT.

The chain has TRBV30 and TRBJ1-1; 7 positions agree with TRBD1. V was pared by 4 bases and J by 6 bases, with 14 bases of the junction left unmatched. The CDR3 runs 15 residues. Germline CDR1 reads GTSNPN; CDR2 reads SVGIG (reference sequence). The CDR3 reads CAWTDAYRGRPEAFF. Written as DNA, the CDR3 is TGTGCCTGGACCGACGCCTACAGGGGCCGACCTGAAGCTTTCTTT.

The chain employs TRBV5-1 and TRBJ2-7; 7 bases map to TRBD1. Looked up from germline, CDR1 is SGHRS and CDR2 is YFSETQ. The CDR3 totals 13 residues. J was trimmed by 5 bases and V by 4 bases; bases with no gene match: 6. The CDR3 loop reads CASSLRQGDEQYF. The CDR3 bases are TGCGCCAGCAGCCTTAGACAGGGCGACGAGCAGTACTTC.

The chain links TRBV7-2 to TRBJ2-1; D is unclear. V lost 8 bases, J lost 0 bases, and 11 bases lay in between. The CDR3 contains 14 residues. Germline V CDR1 and CDR2: SGHTA, FQGNSA. The CDR3 nucleotides read TGTGCCAGCGCAGCTGCGGACTCCTACAATGAGCAGTTCTTC. Amino acids: CASAAADSYNEQFF.

The chain employs TRBV28 and TRBJ1-1, with D possibly TRBD1 on 6 matching bases. The CDR3 extends over 14 amino acids. Between the trimmed V and J ends, which lost 7 bases and 0 bases, there was a span of 12 bases. Germline V gene lookup returns CDR1 MDHEN and CDR2 SYDVKM. CDR3 sequence: CASTPDSLNTEAFF. The CDR3 DNA sequence: TGTGCCAGCACCCCGGACAGTTTGAACACTGAAGCTTTCTTT.

This clone was counted a single time. This chain links TRBV5-1 with TRBJ2-3, with TRBD2 matching over 12 bases. The CDR3 loop spans 16 amino acids. Germline lookup yields CDR1 SGHRS and CDR2 YFSETQ. V dropped 0 bases and J dropped 2; count of bases not matched to a gene: 1. The chain's CDR3 is CASSLGTSGDTDTQYF. In DNA form, the CDR3 reads TGCGCCAGCAGCTTGGGGACTAGCGGGGACACAGATACGCAGTATTTT.

V is TRBV6-5 and J is TRBJ1-2; the D gene is possibly TRBD1 (5 bases). Per the germline V gene, CDR1 is MNHEY and CDR2 is SVGAGI. The CDR3 spans 12 residues. Trimming left V 10 bases short and J 1 base short, with 10 bases between. The CDR3 DNA reads as TGTGCCACTTCCCAGGGTAACTATGGCTACACCTTC. Protein sequence: CATSQGNYGYTF.

CDR3 sequence: CASSPYSGTGGVQYF. CDR3 nucleotide sequence: TGTGCCAGCAGCCCCTACTCAGGGACAGGGGGCGTTCAGTACTTC. This chain links TRBV7-2 with TRBJ2-4, with TRBD1 identical over 12 bases. The CDR3 covers 15 residues. V dropped 5 bases and J dropped 11; count of bases not matched to a gene: 10. CDR1 and CDR2 from the germline V gene are SGHTA and FQGNSA.

V is TRBV6-5 and J is TRBJ2-7; a possible D gene is TRBD2 (6 bases). Germline assignment: CDR1 MNHEY and CDR2 SVGAGI. With 0 bases removed from V and 3 bases from J, the gap between germline ends came to 12 bases. The CDR3 spans 15 residues. In nucleotides, the CDR3 is TGTGCCAGCAGTTACTCGATCGGGGGTATCTACGAGCAGTACTTC. It translates to CASSYSIGGIYEQYF.

This clone has a handful of counts. The chain uses TRBV7-2 and TRBJ1-2; D call uncertain. Trimming took off 6 bases at V and 7 bases at J, with 15 bases between the two ends. Per the germline V gene, CDR1 is SGHTA and CDR2 is FQGNSA. The CDR3 is 13 amino acids. The CDR3 DNA follows: TGTGCCAGCAGATCTCAGGTCGTCGGTGGCTACACCTTC. Its translation is CASRSQVVGGYTF.

The chain is built from TRBV15 and TRBJ1-5; D possibly corresponds to TRBD1 (5 bases). In germline, CDR1 is LNHNV, CDR2 YYDKDF (reference sequence). The CDR3 totals 14 residues. Trimming removed 3 bases from V and 6 bases from J, with 12 bases in between. CDR3 loop: CATSRDGAGQPQHF. The CDR3 DNA reads as TGTGCCACCAGCAGGGACGGGGCGGGTCAGCCCCAGCATTTT.

This chain joins TRBV5-4 and TRBJ1-2, with unresolved D. The CDR3 is made up of 13 amino acids. Germline-derived CDR1 and CDR2 are SGHNT and YYREEE (reference sequence). V was cut by 0 bases and J by 7 bases, with 10 bases left in between. The CDR3 reads CASSLGGSGGYTF. The DNA for the CDR3 is TGTGCCAGCAGCTTGGGGGGTTCGGGTGGCTACACCTTC.

V usage is TRBV10-2 and J usage is TRBJ1-4; a weak D match, TRBD1 (6 bases). Germline V gene data show CDR1 as WSHSY and CDR2 as SAAADI. Trimming took 3 bases from V and 2 from J, leaving 10 bases between them. The CDR3 runs 15 residues. CDR3 bases: TGCGCCAGCAGTGACCCAGGACAGACTAATGAAAAACTGTTTTTT. It encodes CASSDPGQTNEKLFF.

V usage is TRBV4-1 and J usage is TRBJ2-1, with 8 bases lining up with TRBD1. CDR1 MGHRA and CDR2 YSYEKL come from the germline V gene. The CDR3 is 17 residues long. V shed 5 bases and J 9 bases; nucleotides not matched to a gene: 18. The CDR3 reads CASSAAFGQGIWSEQFF. The CDR3 DNA reads TGCGCCAGCAGCGCAGCCTTCGGACAGGGAATCTGGAGTGAGCAGTTCTTC.

This chain links TRBV5-5 with TRBJ1-1; 8 positions agree with TRBD1. CDR3 length: 15 amino acids. V gave up 4 bases and J gave up 2 bases; unmatched junction bases: 7. The germline V gene has CDR1 SGHKS and CDR2 YYEKEE (reference sequence). The CDR3 protein is CASSQDRARNTEAFF. DNA for the CDR3: TGTGCCAGCAGCCAGGACAGGGCCCGCAACACTGAAGCTTTCTTT.

This chain uses TRBV6-5 with TRBJ1-1, with TRBD1 matching 9 bases. The junction had 1 base not matched to a gene; V was cut back by 2 bases and J by 0 bases. Germline V gene lookup returns CDR1 MNHEY and CDR2 SVGAGI. This CDR3 has 15 residues. This chain's CDR3 is CASSYGTGLNTEAFF. Here the CDR3 DNA reads TGTGCCAGCAGTTACGGGACAGGGCTGAACACTGAAGCTTTCTTT.

V gene TRBV18 combines with J gene TRBJ2-5, with a possible D match to TRBD1 (5 bases). Gene TRBJ2-7 matches the end of the DNA better, so the J call may be wrong. This CDR3 is built from 13 residues. Germline values: CDR1 KGHSH, CDR2 LQKENI. The CDR3 loop reads CASSPSRDNEQYF. CDR3 bases: TGTGCCAGCTCACCCAGCAGGGATAACGAGCAGTACTTC.

This clone has just one count. The chain couples TRBV11-2 to TRBJ1-1; unclear D gene. Germline CDR1 is SGHAT and CDR2 is FQNNGV. The ends were cut back, 1 base at V and 1 base at J, with 7 bases in the middle. This CDR3 has 14 amino acids. CDR3 amino acids: CASSLVYRNTEAFF. The CDR3 DNA reads TGTGCCAGCAGCTTAGTGTACAGGAACACTGAAGCTTTCTTT. Variable domain in full (rest from reference TRBV11-2 and TRBJ1-1): EAGVAQSPRYKIIEKRQSVAFWCNPISGHATLYWYQQILGQGPKLLIQFQNNGVVDDSQLPKDRFSAERLKGVDSTLKIQPAKLEDSAVYLCASSLVYRNTEAFFGQGTRLTVV.

The chain joins TRBV15 to TRBJ1-2; the D gene is possibly TRBD1 (5 bases). Germline values: CDR1 LNHNV, CDR2 YYDKDF (reference sequence). The CDR3 runs to 13 residues. Trimming left V 2 bases short and J 4 bases short, with 8 bases between. The CDR3 reads CATSRQDTYGYTF. Here the CDR3 DNA reads TGTGCCACCAGCAGACAGGACACCTATGGCTACACCTTC.

The chain employs TRBV5-1 and TRBJ2-7; D perhaps matches TRBD2 (6 bases). There are 14 residues in the CDR3. The V end lost 0 bases, the J end lost 1 base, and 8 bases lay between the germline ends. Germline V gives CDR1 SGHRS, CDR2 YFSETQ. As DNA, the CDR3 is TGCGCCAGCAGCTTGGTTGCGGGGTCCTACGAGCAGTACTTC. Its translation: CASSLVAGSYEQYF.

The V and J genes are TRBV30 and TRBJ1-4, with a weak D call TRBD1 (6 bases). Germline CDR1 reads GTSNPN; CDR2 reads SVGIG (reference sequence). The CDR3 is 16 amino acids. V was cut by 2 bases and J by 4 bases, with 17 bases left in between. CDR3 sequence (DNA): TGTGCCTGGAGTCCTTTCAACAGGGCCCTTAATGAAAAACTGTTTTTT. It codes for CAWSPFNRALNEKLFF.

The chain recombines TRBV19 with TRBJ2-1; the match to TRBD1 covers 7 bases. This CDR3 has 13 residues. Germline loops: CDR1 LNHDA, CDR2 SQIVND (reference sequence). With V trimmed by 7 bases and J by 6 bases, 6 bases remained unmatched. DNA for the CDR3: TGTGCCAGTAATCTACAGGGGAGCAATGAGCAGTTCTTC. The encoded protein is CASNLQGSNEQFF.

This chain links TRBV5-1 with TRBJ2-7; a weak D match, TRBD2 (5 bases). This CDR3 spans 15 amino acids. Deletions cut 0 bases from V and 0 bases from J, with 10 bases between. Germline V gives CDR1 SGHRS, CDR2 YFSETQ. CDR3 DNA: TGCGCCAGCAGCTTGGTTGCGGGTAGCTCCTACGAGCAGTACTTC. Translation: CASSLVAGSSYEQYF.

The chain is built from TRBV5-5 and TRBJ2-7; tentatively, D is TRBD1 (6 bases). Per germline, CDR1 SGHKS and CDR2 YYEKEE (reference sequence). This CDR3 spans 14 amino acids. The V end was cut by 0 bases, the J end by 4 bases, with 11 bases between. The DNA for the CDR3 is TGTGCCAGCAGCTTGGTAGGGGGTTTGTACGAGCAGTACTTC. It codes for CASSLVGGLYEQYF.